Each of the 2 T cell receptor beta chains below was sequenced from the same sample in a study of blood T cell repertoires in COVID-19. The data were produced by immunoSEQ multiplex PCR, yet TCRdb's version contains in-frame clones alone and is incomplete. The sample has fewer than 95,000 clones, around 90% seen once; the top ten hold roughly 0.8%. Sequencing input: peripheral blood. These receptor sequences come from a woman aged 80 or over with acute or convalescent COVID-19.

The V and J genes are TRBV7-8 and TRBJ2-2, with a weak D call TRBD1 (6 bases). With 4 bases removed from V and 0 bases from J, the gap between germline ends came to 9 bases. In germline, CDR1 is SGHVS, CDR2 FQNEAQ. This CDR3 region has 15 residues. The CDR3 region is CASSWRTANTGELFF. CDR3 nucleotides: TGTGCCAGCAGCTGGAGGACAGCGAACACCGGGGAGCTGTTTTTT.

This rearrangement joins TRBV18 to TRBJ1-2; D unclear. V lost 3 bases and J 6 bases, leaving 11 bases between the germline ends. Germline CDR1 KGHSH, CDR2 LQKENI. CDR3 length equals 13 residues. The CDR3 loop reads CASSPTYRDGYTF. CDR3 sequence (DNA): TGTGCCAGCTCACCTACTTACCGAGATGGCTACACCTTC.